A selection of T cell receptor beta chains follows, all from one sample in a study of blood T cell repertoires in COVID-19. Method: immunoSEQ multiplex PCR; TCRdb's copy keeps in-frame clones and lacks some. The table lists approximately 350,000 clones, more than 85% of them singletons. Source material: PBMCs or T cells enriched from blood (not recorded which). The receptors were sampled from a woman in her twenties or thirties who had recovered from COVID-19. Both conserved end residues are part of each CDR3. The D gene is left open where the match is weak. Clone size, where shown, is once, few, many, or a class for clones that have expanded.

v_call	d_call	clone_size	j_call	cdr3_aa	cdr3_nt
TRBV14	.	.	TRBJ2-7	CASSYRAGKNEQYF	TGTGCCAGCTCCTACCGTGCAGGGAAGAACGAGCAGTACTTC
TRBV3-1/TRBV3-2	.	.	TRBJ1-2	CASSRAAYGYTF	TGTGCCAGCAGCCGCGCCGCTTATGGCTACACCTTC
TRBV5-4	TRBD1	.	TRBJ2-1	CASSRGQGSYNEQFF	TGTGCCAGCAGCAGGGGACAGGGCTCCTACAATGAGCAGTTCTTC
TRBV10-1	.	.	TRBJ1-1	CASSEQRNTEAFF	TGCGCCAGCAGTGAACAACGGAACACTGAAGCTTTCTTT
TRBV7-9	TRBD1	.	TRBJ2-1	CASSSWDRDNEQFF	TGTGCCAGCAGCTCCTGGGACAGAGACAATGAGCAGTTCTTC
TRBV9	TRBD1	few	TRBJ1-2	CASRTGLGGYTF	TGTGCCAGCAGGACAGGGCTTGGTGGCTACACCTTC
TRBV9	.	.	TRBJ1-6	CASSAGAQRGSPLHF	TGTGCCAGCAGCGCAGGGGCTCAACGCGGCTCACCCCTCCACTTT
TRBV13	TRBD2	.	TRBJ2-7	CASSANGASGLYEQYF	TGTGCCAGCAGTGCAAATGGGGCTAGCGGCCTCTACGAGCAGTACTTC
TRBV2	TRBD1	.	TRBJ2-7	CASSEGLTGVEGTYEQYF	TGTGCCAGCAGTGAGGGGCTTACAGGGGTTGAGGGAACCTACGAGCAGTACTTC
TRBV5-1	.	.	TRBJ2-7	CASSFGTYYEQYF	TGCGCCAGCAGCTTTGGGACTTACTACGAGCAGTACTTC
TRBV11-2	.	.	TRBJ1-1	CASSLQALNTEAFF	TGTGCCAGCAGCTTACAGGCACTGAACACTGAAGCTTTCTTT
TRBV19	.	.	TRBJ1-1	CASTERNTEAFF	TGTGCCAGTACAGAAAGGAACACTGAAGCTTTCTTT